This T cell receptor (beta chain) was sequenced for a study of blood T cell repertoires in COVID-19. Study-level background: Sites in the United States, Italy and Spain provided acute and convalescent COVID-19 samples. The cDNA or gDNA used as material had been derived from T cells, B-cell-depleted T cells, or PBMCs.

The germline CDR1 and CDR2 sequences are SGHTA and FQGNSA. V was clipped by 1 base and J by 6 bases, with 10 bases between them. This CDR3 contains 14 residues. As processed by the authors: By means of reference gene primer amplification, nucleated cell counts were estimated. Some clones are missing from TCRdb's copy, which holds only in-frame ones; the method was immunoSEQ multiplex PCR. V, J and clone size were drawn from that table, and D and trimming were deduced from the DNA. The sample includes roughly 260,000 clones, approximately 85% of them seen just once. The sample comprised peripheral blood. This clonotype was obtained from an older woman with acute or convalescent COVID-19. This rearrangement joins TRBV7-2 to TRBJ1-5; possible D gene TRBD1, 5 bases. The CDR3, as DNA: TGTGCCAGCAGCTTAGAGCGACAGTCTCAGCCCCAGCATTTT. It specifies CASSLERQSQPQHF.